A single T cell receptor beta chain is shown here with its context. These data belong to a study of regulatory T cells in long-lasting Graves disease. Time point in this sample: newly diagnosed GD, antithyroid drugs for less than 3 months. Construction of the TCR library relied on RNA isolated from PBMCs. In building TCR beta libraries, iRepertoire HTBI primers were used together with Arm-PCR of CDR3 regions. Each CDR3 protein is one row after TCRdb ran MiXCR on the multiplex PCR reads. There are some 410,000 distinct CDR3 sequences in the sample; roughly 15% occur only once, and roughly 10% lies in the top ten. Germline V gene data show CDR1 as SGHRS and CDR2 as YFSETQ. The V end was cut by 0 bases, the J end by 0 bases, with 11 bases between. CDR3 length: 16 amino acids. These data also formed part of another study, on T cells in Graves' hyperthyroidism and ophthalmopathy.

The receptor was isolated from a woman in her thirties with Graves disease. The J gene is TRBJ2-3, the V gene TRBV5-1, with D possibly TRBD2 on 7 matching bases. The sample consisted of peripheral blood mononuclear cells (PBMCs), taken at new diagnosis, from a patient treated with antithyroid drugs. The CDR3 loop reads CASSLAGGRSTDTQYF. The CDR3 bases are TGCGCCAGCAGCTTGGCCGGGGGGCGAAGCACAGATACGCAGTATTTT.